A selection of T cell receptor beta chains follows, all from one sample in a study of T cells of healthy individuals. TCRdb called the 5' RACE reads again in MiXCR, with one record for every CDR3 protein. Here the sample spans some 100,000 distinct CDR3 sequences, around 17% being singletons. The origin of the receptors is a human donor in good health. CDR3s include the opening cysteine and the closing phenylalanine or tryptophan. A D gene is named only where the DNA matches it firmly. Size is stated for part of the rows, as once, few or many counts, or as a class when the clone is expanded.

D	V	size	J	DNA	CDR3
.	TRBV5-1	.	TRBJ1-1	TGCGCCAGCAGCTTAACTCCGAACACTGAAGCTTTCTTT	CASSLTPNTEAFF
.	TRBV9	.	TRBJ1-6	TGTGCCAGCAGCGTATCGGGGGGTGGGAATTCACCCCTCCACTTT	CASSVSGGGNSPLHF
TRBD1	TRBV20-1	many	TRBJ2-7	TGCAGTGCTCGACAGGGGGCCTACGAGCAGTACTTC	CSARQGAYEQYF
.	TRBV5-1	many	TRBJ2-5	TGCGCCAGCAGCTCCGCGGGGTTCGTAGAGACCCAGTACTTC	CASSSAGFVETQYF
TRBD2	TRBV14	.	TRBJ2-1	TGTGCCAGCAGCCAAGATCGAGGACTAGCGGGGGGACGGGAGCAGTTCTTC	CASSQDRGLAGGREQFF
TRBD2	TRBV4-3	many	TRBJ2-3	TGCGCCAGCAGCGCGGGAGAGGTGAGGACGCAGTATTTT	CASSAGEVRTQYF
.	TRBV6-1	.	TRBJ2-1	TGTGCCAGCGGCAGAGCGGGGGACAGCAATGAGCAGTTCTTC	CASGRAGDSNEQFF
.	TRBV18	.	TRBJ2-5	TGTGCCAGCTCACCACTGACAGGCGGGACTCAAGAGACCCAGTACTTC	CASSPLTGGTQETQYF
TRBD1	TRBV28	many	TRBJ1-2	TGTGCCAGCAGTTTACTGACCTCGACAGGGGGATATGGCTACACCTTC	CASSLLTSTGGYGYTF
.	TRBV7-8	few	TRBJ1-5	TGTGCCAGCAGCCCGGGAATTGGACGCAATCAGCCCCAGCATTTT	CASSPGIGRNQPQHF
TRBD1	TRBV28	few	TRBJ1-1	TGTGCCAGCAGGATTACAGGGGTCACTGAAGCTTTCTTT	CASRITGVTEAFF
TRBD1	TRBV20-1	.	TRBJ2-1	TGCAGTGTCGACAGGGGAGGAACTAATGAGCAGTTCTTC	CSVDRGGTNEQFF
.	TRBV5-1	many	TRBJ2-7	TGCGCCAGCAGCTTTGGCAGCTACGAGCAGTACTTC	CASSFGSYEQYF
TRBD2	TRBV4-2	.	TRBJ2-1	TGTGCCAGCAGCCAACAATGGACTAGCGGGGGCTTAAGCTCCTACAATGAGCAGTTCTTC	CASSQQWTSGGLSSYNEQFF
TRBD1	TRBV20-1	many	TRBJ1-5	TGCAGTGCTAGAGATCTGGGACAGCTTATAACTGATCAGCCCCAGCATTTT	CSARDLGQLITDQPQHF
TRBD1	TRBV3-1	.	TRBJ1-2	TGTGCCAGCAGTCAAAGAACGGGACAGGGGGCACGCGGCTACACCTTC	CASSQRTGQGARGYTF
TRBD2	TRBV28	few	TRBJ2-3	TGTGCCAGCAGTACTCCCAGCGGGGGAGCGGCAGATACGCAGTATTTT	CASSTPSGGAADTQYF
TRBD1	TRBV25-1	.	TRBJ2-7	TGTGCCCCAAGTTCCCGGACAGGCTCCGAGCAGTACTTC	CAPSSRTGSEQYF
.	TRBV27	.	TRBJ2-1	TGTGCCAGCAGTCGTAAGGGGGACGGGGAGCAGTTCTTC	CASSRKGDGEQFF
.	TRBV4-2	many	TRBJ2-3	TGTGCCAGCAGCCAACGAGAGATATCAGATACGCAGTATTTT	CASSQREISDTQYF
.	TRBV28	.	TRBJ2-1	TGTGCCAGCAGTTTGGTCGGGGACACGAACAATGAGCAGTTCTTC	CASSLVGDTNNEQFF
.	TRBV14	few	TRBJ2-7	TGTGCCAGCAAGGTGGGGAGCTCCTACGAGCAGTACTTC	CASKVGSSYEQYF
.	TRBV7-6	.	TRBJ2-1	TGTGCCAGCAGCTTAGTCGACGGAAACAATGAGCAGTTCTTC	CASSLVDGNNEQFF
TRBD2	TRBV3-1	many	TRBJ2-1	TGTGCCAGCAGCCAAGATGCCGAACTAGCGGGAGTTAATGAGCAGTTCTTC	CASSQDAELAGVNEQFF
.	TRBV6-2/TRBV6-3	.	TRBJ2-7	TGTGCCAGCAGACGGGGATGGGGTGACGAGCAGTACTTC	CASRRGWGDEQYF
.	TRBV28	few	TRBJ1-1	TGTGCCAGCAGTGCAGACTTGTTAATGAACACTGAAGCTTTCTTT	CASSADLLMNTEAFF
TRBD2	TRBV7-9	many	TRBJ2-1	TGTGCCAGCAGCTTAACCGAAGGACTAGCGGGAGTTTTCTTC	CASSLTEGLAGVFF
.	TRBV28	.	TRBJ1-1	TGTGCCAGCAGTTTTAGGTGGAGCACTGAAGCTTTCTTT	CASSFRWSTEAFF
.	TRBV6-5	.	TRBJ2-4	TGTGCCAGCAGTTACTCAACAGAAAACATTCAGTACTTC	CASSYSTENIQYF
.	TRBV21-1	few	TRBJ2-1	TGTGCCAGCAGCAAAGCGGCCCCGAGACTGGGATCTCAGTTCTTC	CASSKAAPRLGSQFF
.	TRBV6-2/TRBV6-3	few	TRBJ1-2	TGTGCCAGCAGTTACCACGTGTATGGCTACACCTTC	CASSYHVYGYTF
.	TRBV20-1	few	TRBJ1-1	TGCAGTGCTAGTAAAGTGGGTGCAAACACTGAAGCTTTCTTT	CSASKVGANTEAFF
.	TRBV20-1	many	TRBJ1-1	TGCAGTGTTAATGAAGCAGGGGTTGAAGCTTTCTTT	CSVNEAGVEAFF
.	TRBV28	.	TRBJ2-2	TGTGCCAGCAGGGCGTACACCGGGGAGCTGTTTTTT	CASRAYTGELFF
TRBD1	TRBV6-5	many	TRBJ2-7	TGTGCCAGCAGTGCACCGGGACAGCCCTACGAGCAGTACTTC	CASSAPGQPYEQYF
.	TRBV4-1	many	TRBJ1-5	TGCGCCAGCAGCCAAGATAACCCCATCAGACAGCCCCAGCATTTT	CASSQDNPIRQPQHF
.	TRBV13	.	TRBJ2-1	TGCGCCAGCAGCGAGGGGTCCTACAATGAGCAGTTCTTC	CASSEGSYNEQFF
.	TRBV7-3	few	TRBJ2-2	TGTGCCAGCAGCCTCTTCCGGGACTCCGGCGGGGAGCTGTTTTTT	CASSLFRDSGGELFF
.	TRBV6-2/TRBV6-3	many	TRBJ2-7	TGTGCCAGCAGTTACTCGAACTACGAGCAGTACTTC	CASSYSNYEQYF
.	TRBV7-9	many	TRBJ2-1	TGTGCCAGCAGCCCGGCAGGGTTCTCCTACAATGAGCAGTTCTTC	CASSPAGFSYNEQFF
TRBD2	TRBV5-6	few	TRBJ2-1	TGTGCCAGCAGCTTGTCTCGGGGGGGGTCTACTTACAATGAGCAGTTCTTC	CASSLSRGGSTYNEQFF
TRBD1	TRBV6-6	.	TRBJ2-7	TGTGCCAGCAGCTCACAGGGGGTAGGGCGAAACGCCTACGAGCAGTACTTC	CASSSQGVGRNAYEQYF
TRBD2	TRBV6-6	.	TRBJ2-2	TGTGCCAGCAGTTACGCGGGAGCAGGCACCGGGGAGCTGTTTTTT	CASSYAGAGTGELFF
.	TRBV24-1	.	TRBJ2-7	TGTGCCACCAGTGATACAAGAGGCTACGAGCAGTACTTC	CATSDTRGYEQYF
TRBD2	TRBV20-1	many	TRBJ2-5	TGCAGTGCTAGAGAAGGACTAGTGGGCTCCAAGACCCAGTACTTC	CSAREGLVGSKTQYF
TRBD2	TRBV7-2	.	TRBJ2-3	TGTGCCAGCAGCCCTCGACTAGCGGGGAGGATAGATACGCAGTATTTT	CASSPRLAGRIDTQYF
TRBD2	TRBV19	.	TRBJ2-7	TGTGCCAGTAGTGGACTAGCCGACGAGCAGTACTTC	CASSGLADEQYF
.	TRBV20-1	few	TRBJ1-5	TGCAGTGCTAGATCTTTCTCTAATCAGCCCCAGCATTTT	CSARSFSNQPQHF
.	TRBV10-2	few	TRBJ2-1	TGCGCCAGCAGTTTTGGAGCGCCGTCCTCCTACAATGAGCAGTTCTTC	CASSFGAPSSYNEQFF
.	TRBV29-1	.	TRBJ2-5	TGCAGCGTTGGAAGGGACACCCAAGAGACCCAGTACTTC	CSVGRDTQETQYF
TRBD2	TRBV6-6	many	TRBJ2-3	TGTGCCAGCAGTTACTTTGCTAGCGGGACCACAGATACGCAGTATTTT	CASSYFASGTTDTQYF
.	TRBV24-1	few	TRBJ2-2	TGTGCCACCAGTGATTTTAGGGCAATCTCGGAGCGCACGAACACCGGGGAGCTGTTTTTT	CATSDFRAISERTNTGELFF
.	TRBV20-1	.	TRBJ2-7	TGCAGTGCTAGACGCGGGGAGTACGAGCAGTACTTC	CSARRGEYEQYF